The subject of this entry is one T cell receptor beta chain. The entry originates in a study of blood T cell repertoires in COVID-19. Losses at the gene ends were 5 bases for V and 0 bases for J; bases not matched to a gene: 1. The CDR3 covers 13 residues. Germline V gene data show CDR1 as LNHDA and CDR2 as SQIVND (reference sequence). Clones were read by immunoSEQ multiplex PCR, and TCRdb kept only the in-frame ones, dropping some. This sample has 140,000 or so clones, with about 80% found just once. Sequencing was performed on peripheral blood. This rearrangement joins TRBV19 to TRBJ2-7; 7 bases are a match to TRBD1. This receptor was obtained from a man in his sixties or seventies who had recovered from COVID-19. CDR3 nucleotide sequence: TGTGCCAGTAGTGGGACAGTCTCCTACGAGCAGTACTTC. This sequence encodes CASSGTVSYEQYF.